This TCR beta chain was documented in a study of shared clonotypes between healthy human individuals. About the research overall: Each donor contributed plates that comprised three CD4 naive, three CD4 memory, two CD8 naive and one CD8 memory.

From CD4+ cells came CD45RA+ naive and CD45RA-negative memory subsets. This CDR3 comprises 17 residues. V gave up 3 bases and J gave up 9 bases, with 24 bases separating them. Germline lookup yields CDR1 SGHAT and CDR2 FQNNGV. Replicate PCRs for sorted subsets used 200 to 250 ng DNA; this equaled tens of thousands of T cell genomes. Measured with immunoSEQ multiplex PCR; TCRdb has only the in-frame clones, and not every one. The sample carries roughly 2,500,000 clones, 90% to 95% recorded once. Findings and limits, study-wide: Donors were few, which limited the genetic and exposure-history diversity represented.

As for this clone: Its cognate antigen is unknown.

Sequencing was carried out using naive CD4+ T cells from PBMCs. Regarding subset: CD45RA+ positively selected. The clonotype was recovered from a man younger than 35 in good health. Some clones in this sample may be carry-over from other donors' samples. The chain carries TRBV11-2 and TRBJ2-1, with a tentative D call TRBD2 (6 bases). CDR3 residues: CASSLSGRPTLGGEQFF. CDR3 DNA: TGTGCCAGCAGCTTGTCGGGACGCCCGACTCTGGGGGGTGAGCAGTTCTTC.